These T cell receptor beta chains were read from a single sample in a study of T cell changes during pregnancy in multiple sclerosis. Repertoires were generated with immunoSEQ multiplex PCR, while TCRdb's copy carries only in-frame clones and drops some. The data show about 50,000 clones, roughly 92% seen once. The sequencing here drew on CD4+ T cells from peripheral blood mononuclear cells, taken in the third trimester of pregnancy. Every receptor here comes from a female donor with multiple sclerosis, enrolled in a pregnancy study. Both conserved end residues are part of each CDR3. Fields, in order: J gene, clone size, V gene, D gene, CDR3 protein, CDR3 DNA. The D gene is left open where the match is weak. Clone size is stated in some rows and not others, as once, few, many or a class when expanded.

>TRBJ2-1|-|TRBV6-5|TRBD2
CASSQGLAGGNEQFF
TGTGCCAGCAGTCAGGGACTAGCGGGAGGTAATGAGCAGTTCTTC
>TRBJ1-2|-|TRBV19|-
CASSSRITANYGYTF
TGTGCCAGTAGCTCTCGTATCACAGCTAACTATGGCTACACCTTC
>TRBJ1-1|-|TRBV7-3|-
CASSLDGGDTEAFF
TGTGCCAGCAGTCTGGACGGGGGGGACACTGAAGCTTTCTTT
>TRBJ2-7|-|TRBV4-1|-
CASSPGQLLYEQYF
TGCGCCAGCAGCCCAGGACAACTACTCTACGAGCAGTACTTC
>TRBJ2-4|-|TRBV14|TRBD1
CASSPRGYIQYF
TGTGCCAGCAGCCCCAGGGGGTACATTCAGTACTTC
>TRBJ2-5|-|TRBV6-5|TRBD1
CAGSYWGQSETQYF
TGTGCCGGCAGTTACTGGGGACAGTCAGAGACCCAGTACTTC
>TRBJ2-3|-|TRBV29-1|-
CSVGPSTDTQYF
TGCAGCGTTGGGCCGAGCACAGATACGCAGTATTTT
>TRBJ1-1|-|TRBV19|TRBD1
CASSDRRGRGSTEAFF
TGTGCCAGTAGTGACCGCAGGGGGCGCGGATCCACTGAAGCTTTCTTT
>TRBJ1-2|-|TRBV7-2|-
CASSSRREYGYTF
TGTGCCAGCAGCAGCAGGAGGGAATATGGCTACACCTTC
>TRBJ1-2|-|TRBV4-3|TRBD1
CASSQDRWGQPNYGYTF
TGCGCCAGCAGCCAAGATAGGTGGGGACAGCCTAACTATGGCTACACCTTC
>TRBJ2-7|-|TRBV19|-
CASSFGQKYEQYF
TGTGCCAGTAGTTTTGGACAGAAGTACGAGCAGTACTTC
>TRBJ1-2|-|TRBV6-1|-
CASSEALGASYGYTF
TGTGCCAGCAGTGAAGCGCTGGGGGCCTCCTATGGCTACACCTTC
>TRBJ1-1|-|TRBV6-5|-
CASSYTEQDGAFF
TGTGCCAGCAGCTATACCGAACAGGATGGGGCTTTCTTT
>TRBJ1-1|-|TRBV7-3|TRBD1
CASSLWAGGLGGTEAFF
TGTGCCAGCAGCTTATGGGCAGGGGGCCTGGGAGGCACTGAAGCTTTCTTT
>TRBJ1-2|-|TRBV19|TRBD1
CASSIPGQGALNYGYTF
TGTGCCAGTAGTATCCCGGGACAGGGGGCACTGAACTATGGCTACACCTTC
>TRBJ2-7|-|TRBV7-3|TRBD1
CASSSPGTAVYEQYF
TGTGCCAGCAGCTCCCCCGGGACAGCAGTCTACGAGCAGTACTTC
>TRBJ2-4|-|TRBV18|-
CASSASGSLAKNIQYF
TGTGCCAGCTCGGCCTCAGGAAGTCTAGCCAAAAACATTCAGTACTTC
>TRBJ1-1|-|TRBV5-1|TRBD1
CASSLSGQGLGAFF
TGCGCCAGCAGCCTATCTGGACAGGGCTTAGGAGCTTTCTTT
>TRBJ2-1|-|TRBV7-3|TRBD2
CASSSPGEGYNEQFF
TGTGCCAGCAGCTCCCCCGGGGAGGGTTACAATGAGCAGTTCTTC
>TRBJ1-2|-|TRBV7-8|-
CASSLESRNYGYTF
TGTGCCAGCAGCTTAGAATCCAGGAACTATGGCTACACCTTC
>TRBJ1-4|-|TRBV7-9|TRBD1
CASSPTGTGSNEKLFF
TGTGCCAGCAGCCCGACAGGGACGGGAAGTAATGAAAAACTGTTTTTT
>TRBJ1-2|once|TRBV19|TRBD1
CASKPGQGYGYTF
TGTGCCAGTAAACCGGGACAGGGCTATGGCTACACCTTC
>TRBJ2-1|few|TRBV28|TRBD1
CASSPTGGKGNEQFF
TGTGCCAGCAGTCCGACAGGGGGAAAAGGCAATGAGCAGTTCTTC
>TRBJ1-5|-|TRBV19|-
CASRTSGGRSNQPQHF
TGTGCCAGTAGAACCTCGGGGGGTAGGAGCAATCAGCCCCAGCATTTT
>TRBJ2-1|-|TRBV19|-
CASQERLAGNEQFF
TGTGCCAGCCAAGAGCGCCTAGCCGGCAATGAGCAGTTCTTC
>TRBJ2-5|-|TRBV7-2|TRBD1
CASSPGQGRETQYF
TGTGCCAGCAGCCCGGGACAGGGAAGGGAGACCCAGTACTTC
>TRBJ1-2|-|TRBV27|TRBD1
CASMEYRGHNYGYTF
TGTGCCAGCATGGAATACAGGGGACACAACTATGGCTACACCTTC
>TRBJ1-2|-|TRBV7-2|TRBD1
CASSLATGSNYGYTF
TGTGCCAGCAGCTTAGCGACAGGGTCTAACTATGGCTACACCTTC
>TRBJ1-2|-|TRBV6-6|TRBD1
CASSLDRLANYGYTF
TGTGCCAGCAGTCTGGACAGGCTAGCTAACTATGGCTACACCTTC
>TRBJ2-7|-|TRBV6-1|-
CASSGTERFYEQYF
TGTGCCAGCAGTGGGACAGAGAGGTTCTACGAGCAGTACTTC